One T cell receptor beta chain is described in this entry. Which antigen it targets is not known. No base quality information exists; no much larger clone differs at one position. Genomic DNA was extracted from sorted cells for sequencing of the TCRbeta CDR3 region. TCRbeta CDR3 regions were sequenced using the immunoSEQ Assay. TCRdb mirrors the immuneACCESS table, restricted to in-frame sequences. Some clones are absent from its copies; in checked studies, under half trace to an unresolved V gene, and the reason for the others is unknown. The sample profile shows around 46,000 clones; around 89% of them were found once. Around 30% of the sample is taken by the ten largest. Patients with autoimmune disease history or receiving systemic immunosuppression were excluded from the trial. Peripheral blood for TCR sequencing was collected from all dose cohorts at baseline, on cycle 4 day 1, and on cycle 7 day 1. Samples came from an open-label, multicenter, first-in-human phase I dose-escalation trial of ivuxolimab. Adults with locally advanced or metastatic melanoma, renal cell, hepatocellular, or head and neck squamous cell carcinoma were enrolled in the trial. Before TCR sequencing, CD4+ and CD8+ T cells were separately sorted from peripheral blood.

CDR1 and CDR2 are read off the germline V gene (reference sequence) as LNHDA and SQIVND. V drops 6 bases and J drops 3 bases, leaving 2 bases in between. The CDR3 goes from the cysteine to the phenylalanine over 11 residues. CDR3 DNA is the only sequence kept; it has 33 bases, read in frame from the first base. This record belongs to a study of OX40 agonist ivuxolimab in advanced cancers. Describing the broader study: Ivuxolimab, which targeted the costimulatory receptor OX40 (CD134), was an agonistic, fully human IgG2 monoclonal antibody. In the dose-escalation cohort, 82.7% of patients were male, and the mean age was approximately 55 years, with a range of roughly 20 to 79. Prior anti-PD-1, anti-PD-L1 or anti-CTLA-4 therapy was permitted, and checkpoint inhibitors had been received by under 50% of dose-escalation patients. Peripheral TCRbeta sequencing was intended to test whether TCR sequence diversity was altered and clonal T-cell expansion was caused by ivuxolimab. Intravenous ivuxolimab was administered to patients every 2 weeks at six dose levels: 0.01, 0.1, 0.3, 1.5, 3 and 10 mg/kg. Of the roughly 51 dose-escalation patients, hepatocellular carcinoma was present in 19, melanoma in roughly 15, renal cell carcinoma in 9 and head and neck cancer in 9. The paper reports the monotherapy dose-escalation portion (N = 52 patients) of the phase I ivuxolimab trial. Partial responses occurred in three dose-escalation patients, of whom one had hepatocellular carcinoma and two had cutaneous melanoma.

The study at large found these results: At doses of 0.1 to 3.0 mg/kg, clonal expansion of both CD4+ and CD8+ T cells in blood was seen between baseline and week 6. After ivuxolimab, expanded clones were on average more numerous among CD8+ T cells than among CD4+ T cells. Low levels of normalized T-cell clonal expansion were also shown by some nonresponding patients. In the 0.1-3.0 mg/kg groups, partial responders were among the patients with the lowest normalized peripheral clonal expansion, particularly in CD8+ T cells. The antigen specificity of the peripheral T cells that underwent clonal expansion was not determined.

The sequence is built from TRBV19 and TRBJ2-2; the D segment cannot be called with confidence. This receptor was taken from an adult with an advanced solid tumor such as melanoma, head and neck, liver or kidney cancer. The source material was CD4+ or CD8+ T cells sorted from blood, sampled in a trial of the OX40 agonist ivuxolimab. The base sequence is TGTGCCAGTAGGGACACCGGGGAGCTGTTTTTT. Its product reads: CASRDTGELFF.